This entry lists 3 T cell receptor beta chains sequenced from one sample in a study of blood T cells in healthy people across ages. PCR was performed a second time for about 7 to 11 cycles using a sample-barcoded 5' primer and a J-beta primer mix. TCRdb recomputed calls from the 5' RACE reads with MiXCR, one row per CDR3 protein. The repertoire includes hundreds of thousands of distinct CDR3 sequences, around 49% of them detected once, and 30% to 35% sits in the top ten. Sample: blood. The receptors derive from a woman between 55 and 75 years old in good health.

This sequence joins TRBV10-3 and TRBJ2-1; the D gene is possibly TRBD1 (5 bases). The assigned J gene may be wrong: the sequence end matches TRBJ2-7 better. Germline assignment: CDR1 ENHRY and CDR2 SYGVKD. CDR3 length: 13 residues. The CDR3 DNA reads TGTGCCTGCGCAGGGTCGCGCGACAATGAGCAGTACTTC. Encoded protein: CACAGSRDNEQYF.

The V and J genes are TRBV5-6 and TRBJ1-2, with D unresolved. The CDR3 consists of 13 residues. The germline CDR1 and CDR2 sequences are SGHDT and YYEEEE. Trimming left V 5 bases short and J 3 bases short, with 11 bases between. CDR3: CASSLNGYYGYTF. The CDR3 bases are TGTGCCAGCAGTTTAAACGGATACTATGGCTACACCTTC.

This clonotype came up a few times. The chain links TRBV7-9 to TRBJ2-1; 9 bases match TRBD1. Germline trimming cut 1 base from V and 11 bases from J; bases unmatched to any gene: 6. In germline, CDR1 is SEHNR, CDR2 FQNEAQ (reference sequence). The CDR3 covers 14 residues. The CDR3 spells CASSLDDRGDQQFF. The DNA of the CDR3 is TGTGCCAGCAGCTTAGACGACAGGGGGGATCAGCAGTTCTTC. The complete variable domain, with remaining parts taken from reference TRBV7-9 and TRBJ2-1, reads DTGVSQNPRHKITKRGQNVTFRCDPISEHNRLYWYRQTLGQGPEFLTYFQNEAQLEKSRLLSDRFSAERPKGSFSTLEIQRTEQGDSAMYLCASSLDDRGDQQFFGPGTRLTVL.